What follows is one T cell receptor (beta chain) and its context. The assay was immunoSEQ multiplex PCR, and TCRdb's table has in-frame clones only and misses some. Here the sample spans some 240,000 clones, more than 75% being singletons. The sample belongs to a study of blood T cell repertoires in COVID-19. Cohorts were based on clinical histories the participants reported. The J segment lost 7 bases and the V segment lost 3 bases, leaving 5 bases of the junction unmatched. CDR3 length equals 13 residues. Germline V gives CDR1 LNHDA, CDR2 SQIVND (reference sequence). The clonotype originates from a woman aged 45 to 65 who had been exposed to COVID-19. Sequencing was done on a sample of PBMCs or T cells enriched from blood (not recorded which). The chain links TRBV19 to TRBJ1-2; 7 bases are shared with TRBD1. The CDR3 region is CASSMRGPSGYTF. The CDR3 bases are TGTGCCAGTAGTATGAGGGGGCCGAGTGGCTACACCTTC.